The source of this T cell receptor beta chain is a study of T cells in Graves' hyperthyroidism and ophthalmopathy. Study-wide points: The model forecast ophthalmopathy, anticipating it by a median roughly 6.3 months before onset. Blood shared most expanded thyroid clonotypes above 0.001.

Clinical symptoms, serum thyroxine, TRAb, thyroid ultrasound and orbital computed tomography informed diagnoses. The PBMCs were taken from about 10 ml of fresh peripheral blood. The investigators amplified TCR beta CDR3 regions from RNA transcripts. A set of HTBI primers served as the primers for a first-round RT-PCR of the TCR CDR3. Each CDR3 protein is one row after TCRdb ran MiXCR on the multiplex PCR reads. Among roughly 560,000 distinct CDR3 sequences listed, 14% to 15% were seen once. This clonotype was recorded at least ten times. Antigen specificity is unknown. Sequencing used blood. The TCR comes from a woman aged 40 to 49 with Graves' ophthalmopathy.

The CDR3 loop reads CASSAGDGQPQHF. The CDR3 bases are TGTGCCAGCAGCGCGGGAGACGGACAGCCCCAGCATTTT. The chain recombines TRBV12-3 or TRBV12-4 with TRBJ1-5, with D unclear. V lost 6 bases and J 7 bases, leaving 13 bases between the germline ends. The CDR3 is 13 residues long.